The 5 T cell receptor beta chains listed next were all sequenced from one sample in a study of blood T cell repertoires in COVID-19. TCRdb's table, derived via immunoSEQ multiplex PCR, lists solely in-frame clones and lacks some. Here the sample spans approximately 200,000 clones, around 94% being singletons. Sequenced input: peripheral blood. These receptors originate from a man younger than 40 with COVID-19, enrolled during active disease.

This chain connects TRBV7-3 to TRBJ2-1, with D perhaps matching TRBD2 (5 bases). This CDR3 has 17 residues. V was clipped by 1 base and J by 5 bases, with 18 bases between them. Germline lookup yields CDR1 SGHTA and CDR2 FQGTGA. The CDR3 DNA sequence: TGTGCCAGCAGCTTAAGAGATGCTGCGGGTACCCACAATGAGCAGTTCTTC. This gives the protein CASSLRDAAGTHNEQFF.

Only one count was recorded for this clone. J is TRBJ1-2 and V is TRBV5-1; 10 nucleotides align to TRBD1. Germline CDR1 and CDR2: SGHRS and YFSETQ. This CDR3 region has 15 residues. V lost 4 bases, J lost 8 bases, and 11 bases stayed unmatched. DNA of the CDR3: TGCGCCAGCAGCCTGGTTGTAGGGACAGGGGACGGCTACACCTTC. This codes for CASSLVVGTGDGYTF.

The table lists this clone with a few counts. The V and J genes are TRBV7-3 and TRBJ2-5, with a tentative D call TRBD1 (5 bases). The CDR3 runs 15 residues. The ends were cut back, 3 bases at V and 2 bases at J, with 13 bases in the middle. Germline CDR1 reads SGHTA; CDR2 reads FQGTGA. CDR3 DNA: TGTGCCAGCAGCTTCCTAAGGGGCCGACAAGAGACCCAGTACTTC. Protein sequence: CASSFLRGRQETQYF. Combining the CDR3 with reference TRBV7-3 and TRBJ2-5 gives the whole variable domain GAGVSQTPSNKVTEKGKYVELRCDPISGHTALYWYRQSLGQGPEFLIYFQGTGAADDSGLPNDRFFAVRPEGSVSTLKIQRTERGDSAVYLCASSFLRGRQETQYFGPGTRLLVL.

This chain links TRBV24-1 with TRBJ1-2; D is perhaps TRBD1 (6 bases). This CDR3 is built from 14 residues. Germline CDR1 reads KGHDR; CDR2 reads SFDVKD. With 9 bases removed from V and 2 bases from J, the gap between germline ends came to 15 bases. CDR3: CATSDRSANYGYTF. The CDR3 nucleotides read TGTGCCACCTCTGACAGGTCTGCAAACTATGGCTACACCTTC.

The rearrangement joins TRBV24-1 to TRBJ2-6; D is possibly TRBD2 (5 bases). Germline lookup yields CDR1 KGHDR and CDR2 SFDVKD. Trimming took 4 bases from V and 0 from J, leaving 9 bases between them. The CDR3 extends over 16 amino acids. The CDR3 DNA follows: TGTGCCACCAGTGAAACTAGGGACTCTGGGGCCAACGTCCTGACTTTC. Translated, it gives CATSETRDSGANVLTF.